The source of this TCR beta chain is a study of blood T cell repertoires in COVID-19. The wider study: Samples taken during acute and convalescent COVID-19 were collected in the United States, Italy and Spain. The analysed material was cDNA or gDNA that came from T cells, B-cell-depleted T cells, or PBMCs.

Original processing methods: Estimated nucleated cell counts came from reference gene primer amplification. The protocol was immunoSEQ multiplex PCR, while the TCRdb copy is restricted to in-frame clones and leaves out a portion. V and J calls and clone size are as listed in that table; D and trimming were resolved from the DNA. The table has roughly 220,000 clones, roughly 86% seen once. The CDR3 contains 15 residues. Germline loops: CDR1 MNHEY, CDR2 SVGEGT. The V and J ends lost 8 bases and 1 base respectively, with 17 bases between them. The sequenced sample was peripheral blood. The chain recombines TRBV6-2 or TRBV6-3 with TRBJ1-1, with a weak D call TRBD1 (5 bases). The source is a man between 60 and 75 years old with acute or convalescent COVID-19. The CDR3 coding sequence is TGTGCCAGCCGCTACTTGGGGCAGTCGAACACTGAAGCTTTCTTT. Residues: CASRYLGQSNTEAFF.